This is a list of T cell receptor beta chains from one sample in a study. TCRdb reanalysed the RT-PCR reads using MiXCR and keeps one entry per CDR3 protein. Here the sample spans hundreds of thousands of distinct CDR3 sequences, 11% to 15% being singletons. The specimen was memory CD4+ T cells from blood. The receptors were sampled from a female donor in good health, serving as a healthy control. CDR3s include the opening cysteine and the closing phenylalanine or tryptophan. D genes are given only for firm matches. Size is omitted from some rows. Given values are once, few, many or a class for expanded clones.

V: TRBV4-2; J: TRBJ2-3; D: TRBD2; size: .; DNA: TGTGCCAGCAGCCTCCTAGCGGGAGATAGTCCCACAGATACGCAGTATTTT; CDR3: CASSLLAGDSPTDTQYF
V: TRBV6-5; J: TRBJ2-7; D: .; size: many; DNA: TGTGCCAGCACATCAGTGGGCCGGGGGCAGGAGCAGTACTTC; CDR3: CASTSVGRGQEQYF
V: TRBV12-3/TRBV12-4; J: TRBJ2-2; D: .; size: .; DNA: TGTGCCAGCAGTTTGGACAGCCCGAACACCTGGGAGCTGTTTTTT; CDR3: CASSLDSPNTWELFF
V: TRBV12-3/TRBV12-4; J: TRBJ1-2; D: .; size: .; DNA: TGTGCCAGCAGTTTAGGGTCTGGGGGCTATGGCTACACCTTC; CDR3: CASSLGSGGYGYTF
V: TRBV28; J: TRBJ2-3; D: TRBD2; size: few; DNA: TGTGCCAGCAGTTCGACTAGCGGGACGGTCGGTACGCAGTATTTT; CDR3: CASSSTSGTVGTQYF
V: TRBV6-2/TRBV6-3; J: TRBJ2-1; D: TRBD2; size: .; DNA: TGTGCCAGCAGCCTCGGGGCTAGCGGTCTCAGTGAGCAGTTCTTC; CDR3: CASSLGASGLSEQFF
V: TRBV7-7; J: TRBJ2-7; D: TRBD1; size: .; DNA: TGTGCCAGCAGCCAAGGACAGGGGGCCTCCTACGAGCAGTACTTC; CDR3: CASSQGQGASYEQYF
V: TRBV12-3/TRBV12-4; J: TRBJ1-3; D: .; size: few; DNA: TGTGCCAGCAGTTTAATCCAGGGGTGGGATTTT; CDR3: CASSLIQGWDF
V: TRBV20-1; J: TRBJ1-1; D: TRBD1; size: few; DNA: TGCACTGGACAGGGTGACTCGAACACTGAAGCTTTCTTT; CDR3: CTGQGDSNTEAFF
V: TRBV29-1; J: TRBJ2-5; D: TRBD2; size: few; DNA: TGCAGCGTTGATTTTTCGGCAGCGGGGGAGACCCAGTACTTC; CDR3: CSVDFSAAGETQYF
V: TRBV7-9; J: TRBJ2-7; D: .; size: few; DNA: TGTGCCAGCAGCGGAACAGGGAGGGAGCAGTACTTC; CDR3: CASSGTGREQYF
V: TRBV27; J: TRBJ1-6; D: .; size: .; DNA: TGTGCCAGCAGTTTAGCAGGGGACCTTTCACCCCTCCACTTT; CDR3: CASSLAGDLSPLHF
V: TRBV12-3/TRBV12-4; J: TRBJ2-1; D: .; size: few; DNA: TGTGCCAGCAGTAGGGACACCGATGAGCAGTTCTTC; CDR3: CASSRDTDEQFF
V: TRBV30; J: TRBJ2-4; D: .; size: .; DNA: TGTGCCTGGAGTTGGGACACGGGCATTCAGTACTTC; CDR3: CAWSWDTGIQYF
V: TRBV20-1; J: TRBJ2-1; D: TRBD2; size: .; DNA: TGCAGTGCTAGTCAGGGCGCCGGGGGGTATGAGCAGTTCTTC; CDR3: CSASQGAGGYEQFF
V: TRBV11-2; J: TRBJ2-7; D: .; size: many; DNA: TGTGCCAGCAGCTTAAGGACGTACGAGCAGTACTTC; CDR3: CASSLRTYEQYF
V: TRBV29-1; J: TRBJ1-2; D: TRBD1; size: many; DNA: TGCAGCGTTGGGACAGGGGACGGGAACTATGGCTACACCTTC; CDR3: CSVGTGDGNYGYTF
V: TRBV27; J: TRBJ2-5; D: .; size: .; DNA: TGTGCCAGCAGTCGAGGGGGGGGGACCAAAGAGACCCAGTACTTC; CDR3: CASSRGGGTKETQYF
V: TRBV20-1; J: TRBJ1-1; D: .; size: .; DNA: TGCAGTGCGGGGGACGGCGGATACACTGAAGCTTTCTTT; CDR3: CSAGDGGYTEAFF
V: TRBV20-1; J: TRBJ2-5; D: .; size: few; DNA: TGCAGTGCTAACCCTGACAGCCGGATAGAGACCCAGTACTTC; CDR3: CSANPDSRIETQYF
V: TRBV12-3/TRBV12-4; J: TRBJ2-7; D: .; size: many; DNA: TGTGCCAGCAGTTCTCCTTTATGGGGGGTATCCTACGAGCAGTACTTC; CDR3: CASSSPLWGVSYEQYF
V: TRBV27; J: TRBJ1-2; D: TRBD1; size: .; DNA: TGTGCCAGCAGTTTAGCTCCCGGACAGGGTTATGGCTACACCTTC; CDR3: CASSLAPGQGYGYTF
V: TRBV12-3/TRBV12-4; J: TRBJ2-2; D: .; size: many; DNA: TGTGCCAGCTGTCAGTTTTGGGGCAACACCGGGGAGCTGTTTTTT; CDR3: CASCQFWGNTGELFF
V: TRBV18; J: TRBJ1-6; D: .; size: many; DNA: TGTGCCAGCTCACCGACGACAGCAGATAATTCACCCCTCCACTTT; CDR3: CASSPTTADNSPLHF
V: TRBV7-6; J: TRBJ2-3; D: .; size: .; DNA: TGTGCCAGCATTGGGGGTTCTAGCACAGATACGCAGTATTTT; CDR3: CASIGGSSTDTQYF
V: TRBV20-1; J: TRBJ1-6; D: TRBD1; size: few; DNA: TGCAGTGCGTCCCGTACAGGGGACACCGATTCACCCCTCCACTTT; CDR3: CSASRTGDTDSPLHF
V: TRBV7-9; J: TRBJ2-3; D: TRBD2; size: .; DNA: TGTGCCAGCAGCTTAGTTATAGGACTAGCGGGAAGCACAGATACGCAGTATTTT; CDR3: CASSLVIGLAGSTDTQYF
V: TRBV7-2; J: TRBJ2-7; D: TRBD2; size: .; DNA: TGTGCCAGCACCCGGACTAGTGGGTACGAGCAGTACTTC; CDR3: CASTRTSGYEQYF
V: TRBV12-3/TRBV12-4; J: TRBJ2-2; D: .; size: .; DNA: TGTGCCAGCAGTTTTTTAAGGGCTCTACAGATAGACAAAACGGGACGGCTGTTTTTT; CDR3: CASSFLRALQIDKTGRLFF
V: TRBV30; J: TRBJ2-2; D: .; size: .; DNA: TGTGCCTGGGAGGACAGACCAACCGGGGAGCTGTTTTTT; CDR3: CAWEDRPTGELFF
V: TRBV5-1; J: TRBJ2-3; D: .; size: few; DNA: TGCGCCAGCAGCCCTGCTGGGGCGAGGATCGTCACAGATACGCAGTATTTT; CDR3: CASSPAGARIVTDTQYF
V: TRBV20-1; J: TRBJ2-2; D: .; size: few; DNA: TGCAGCGCGACTAGGCAAAGATCGGGGGGGGAGCTGTTTTTT; CDR3: CSATRQRSGGELFF
V: TRBV29-1; J: TRBJ2-3; D: .; size: many; DNA: TGCAGCGTTGAGTCCCAAGATACGCAGTATTTT; CDR3: CSVESQDTQYF
V: TRBV10-2; J: TRBJ2-7; D: .; size: .; DNA: TGCGCCAGCAGTGAGCCCGGAACCTACGAGCAGTACTTC; CDR3: CASSEPGTYEQYF
V: TRBV20-1; J: TRBJ2-7; D: .; size: few; DNA: TGCAGTGGTAGTAGCGGAGCCTACGAGCAGTACTTC; CDR3: CSGSSGAYEQYF
V: TRBV28; J: TRBJ1-6; D: TRBD1; size: few; DNA: TGTGCCAGCAGGGCCGGACAGGGCTATTCACCCCTCCACTTT; CDR3: CASRAGQGYSPLHF
V: TRBV4-1; J: TRBJ2-7; D: .; size: few; DNA: TGCGCCAGCAGCCAAGATCAGTTCGTCTACGAGCAGTACTTC; CDR3: CASSQDQFVYEQYF
V: TRBV5-1; J: TRBJ2-2; D: TRBD2; size: .; DNA: TGCGCCAGCAGCGGATACCTAGCGGGACTGAACACCGGGGAGCTGTTTTTT; CDR3: CASSGYLAGLNTGELFF
V: TRBV7-2; J: TRBJ2-3; D: .; size: few; DNA: TGTGCCAGCAGCTTAGTAGGGGATCGCACAGATACGCAGTATTTT; CDR3: CASSLVGDRTDTQYF
V: TRBV11-2; J: TRBJ2-3; D: .; size: few; DNA: TGTGCCAGCAGCTTAGATAGGTCGCCGACTGATACGCAGTATTTT; CDR3: CASSLDRSPTDTQYF